Listed below are T cell receptor beta chains from one sample, sequenced in a study of OX40 agonist ivuxolimab in advanced cancers. TCRdb keeps only in-frame clones here, not all; method: immunoSEQ multiplex PCR. In the table there are tens of thousands of clones, 80% of which are singletons. The specimen comprised CD4+ or CD8+ T cells sorted from blood, sampled in a trial of the OX40 agonist ivuxolimab. These receptors all stem from an adult with an advanced solid tumor such as melanoma, head and neck, liver or kidney cancer. CDR3s include the opening cysteine and the closing phenylalanine or tryptophan. A D gene is named only where the DNA matches it firmly. The listing skips clone size in some rows; elsewhere it reads once, few, many or a size class.

j_call d_call clone_size v_call cdr3_nt cdr3_aa
TRBJ2-7 TRBD2 NA TRBV2 TGTGCCAGCAGCCGAAGCGGGGCCTACTCCTACGAGCAGTACTTC CASSRSGAYSYEQYF
TRBJ2-5 NA NA TRBV7-2 TGTGCCAGCAGCTTAGAGATACAAGAGACCCAGTACTTC CASSLEIQETQYF
TRBJ1-1 TRBD1 NA TRBV18 TGTGCCAGCTCAGTTGGACAGGGTGAAGCTTTCTTT CASSVGQGEAFF
TRBJ2-5 NA NA TRBV20-1 TGCAGTGCCACTTTGTTAGAGACCCAGTACTTC CSATLLETQYF
TRBJ2-2 NA NA TRBV4-1 TGCGCCAGCAGCTGGGATTGGCAGACTAACACCGGGGAGCTGTTTTTT CASSWDWQTNTGELFF
TRBJ1-2 NA NA TRBV7-2 TGTGCCAGCAGCTTACGGCGGGGCCGATCCTATGGCTACACCTTC CASSLRRGRSYGYTF
TRBJ2-6 TRBD1 NA TRBV5-1 TGCGCCAGCAGCTTGGCAGAGGGGGCTGGCTCTGGGGCCAACGTCCTGACTTTC CASSLAEGAGSGANVLTF
TRBJ2-1 NA NA TRBV5-1 TGCGCCAGCAACCCCTCTCCTGGGGGGGCCAACAATGAGCAGTTCTTC CASNPSPGGANNEQFF
TRBJ2-5 NA once TRBV20-1 TGCAGTGTAGGGGAGTCGGAGACCCAGTACTTC CSVGESETQYF
TRBJ2-2 TRBD1 NA TRBV19 TGTGCCAGTAGAGGGGGCAGCACCGGGGAGCTGTTTTTT CASRGGSTGELFF
TRBJ2-5 TRBD1 few TRBV18 TGTGCCAGCTCACAGAGTACAGGGGGAGGCGAGACCCAGTACTTC CASSQSTGGGETQYF
TRBJ1-6 NA few TRBV18 TGTGCCAGCTCACCAGCAAGGGGTCTCTATAATTCACCCCTCCACTTT CASSPARGLYNSPLHF
TRBJ1-1 NA NA TRBV5-1 TGCGCCAGCAGCCCACAGGGCGGGGGTGAAGCTTTCTTT CASSPQGGGEAFF
TRBJ2-5 TRBD2 NA TRBV30 TGTGCCTGGCTCGACGGGGGGGGCCCGGAATACTTC CAWLDGGGPEYF
TRBJ1-4 NA once TRBV19 TGTGCCAGTAGTATCCGGGGGTTGTATGAAAAACTGTTTTTT CASSIRGLYEKLFF
TRBJ1-2 NA NA TRBV7-2 TGTGCCAGCAGCCCGGGACGATCCGATGGCTACACCTTC CASSPGRSDGYTF
TRBJ1-3 NA NA TRBV9 TGTGCCAGCAGCGTGGGTGTGAGCTCTGGAAACACCATATATTTT CASSVGVSSGNTIYF
TRBJ2-2 TRBD2 NA TRBV5-5 TGTGCCAGCAGCTTGTCTTTGGGGAGGGCGGCCGGGGAGCTGTTTTTT CASSLSLGRAAGELFF
TRBJ1-2 TRBD1 once TRBV5-1 TGCGCCAGCAGCTGGGATGGCGTCGGACAGGAGTCTGGCTACACCTTC CASSWDGVGQESGYTF
TRBJ2-1 NA NA TRBV7-9 TGTGCCAGCAGCTTAGGGTTCTACAATGAGCAGTTCTTC CASSLGFYNEQFF
TRBJ1-6 NA NA TRBV2 TGTGCCAGCAGGGCAGGGTTTACCTCCAATTCACCCCTCCACTTT CASRAGFTSNSPLHF
TRBJ1-4 NA NA TRBV5-3 TGTGCCAGAAGCTTCGGGGTAGCGGCTAATGAAAAACTGTTTTTT CARSFGVAANEKLFF
TRBJ2-4 TRBD2 NA TRBV2 TGTGCCAGCAGATGGACTAGCGGGGGGGTAAACATTCAGTACTTC CASRWTSGGVNIQYF
TRBJ1-3 NA NA TRBV7-9 TGTGCCAGCAGCTCAAACACCTCTGGAAACACCATATATTTT CASSSNTSGNTIYF
TRBJ2-1 NA NA TRBV6-5 TGTGCCAGCAGGAAAACAGGGCTTGAGAGTGAGCAGTTCTTC CASRKTGLESEQFF
TRBJ1-2 NA few TRBV7-8 TGTGCCAGCAGCCCTACCTCGGTTGGCTACACCTTC CASSPTSVGYTF
TRBJ1-2 NA NA TRBV29-1 TGCAGCGTCCGGTGGACAGAGTATGGCTACACCTTC CSVRWTEYGYTF
TRBJ1-5 NA NA TRBV6-1 TGTGCCAGCAATCTCATACTGACTCAGCCCCAGCATTTT CASNLILTQPQHF
TRBJ2-3 NA NA TRBV7-9 TGTGCCAGCAGCGAGGGGGTCACAGATACGCAGTATTTT CASSEGVTDTQYF
TRBJ2-5 NA NA TRBV2 TGTGCCAGCAGTGAGACAGGAGGCCTGGAGACCCAGTACTTC CASSETGGLETQYF
TRBJ2-1 NA NA TRBV7-2 TGTGCCAGCAGCTTAGTGGAACCCGGTCGGAAGCAGTTCTTC CASSLVEPGRKQFF
TRBJ2-4 NA once TRBV7-2 TGTGCCAGCAGCTTCCCTCTCCAAAACATTCAGTACTTC CASSFPLQNIQYF
TRBJ2-5 TRBD2 NA TRBV7-9 TGTGCCAGCAGCCTCGGACTAGCGGATGAGGAGACCCAGTACTTC CASSLGLADEETQYF
TRBJ2-2 TRBD1 NA TRBV11-2 TGTGCCAGCAGCTCCAAGAGATTGGGACAGGGAAAGGACGGGGAGCTGTTTTTT CASSSKRLGQGKDGELFF
TRBJ2-3 NA once TRBV30 TGTGCCTGGACCGTACGGGTACTCAGGGGAGATACGCAGTATTTT CAWTVRVLRGDTQYF
TRBJ2-3 TRBD2 NA TRBV10-3 TGTGCCATCAGTGAAGGTAGCGGGGGTTATAGCACAGATACGCAGTATTTT CAISEGSGGYSTDTQYF
TRBJ1-3 NA few TRBV6-1 TGTGCCAGCACCATGACAGTGTCTGGAAACACCATATATTTT CASTMTVSGNTIYF
TRBJ1-1 NA few TRBV30 TGTGCCCTAACTATCCGTCGAGCTTTCTTT CALTIRRAFF
TRBJ1-2 NA NA TRBV4-3 TGCGCCAGCAGCCAAGATCTCGGGGGCCGCGACTATGGCTACACCTTC CASSQDLGGRDYGYTF
TRBJ2-1 NA NA TRBV7-8 TGTGCCAGCAGTAATCACAATGAGCAGTTCTTC CASSNHNEQFF
TRBJ1-5 NA NA TRBV30 TGTGCCTGGAGTGTAATCTTAGGGAATCAGCCCCAGCATTTT CAWSVILGNQPQHF
TRBJ2-1 NA NA TRBV5-4 TGTGCCAGCGCTCCAAGGGGGGATTCCTACAATGAGCAGTTCTTC CASAPRGDSYNEQFF
TRBJ2-7 NA NA TRBV5-1 TGCGCCAGCAGCTTGATGGGCAGGGCCTACGAGCAGTACTTC CASSLMGRAYEQYF
TRBJ1-1 TRBD1 NA TRBV2 TGTGCCAGCAGTGGACAGGGTGATAGTTCTGAAGCTTTCTTT CASSGQGDSSEAFF
TRBJ1-2 TRBD1 once TRBV7-9 TGTGCCAGCAGCTTCGGGACAGGGGAAGGCTACACCTTC CASSFGTGEGYTF
TRBJ1-2 TRBD1 NA TRBV5-5 TGTGCCAGCAGCCCCAGGGGGCGGGACTATGGCTACACCTTC CASSPRGRDYGYTF
TRBJ1-6 TRBD1 few TRBV4-3 TGCGCCAGCAGCCGGGACAGGTACTATTCACCCCTCCACTTT CASSRDRYYSPLHF
TRBJ2-7 NA NA TRBV23-1 TGCGCCAGCAGATCAACTGAAAGGCCCTGCTGGGGGAATCCCGCGAGATGTGACTACGAGCAGTACTTC CASRSTERPCWGNPARCDYEQYF
TRBJ1-5 NA NA TRBV5-5 TGTGCCAGCAGCTTGGCACAGTTTAATCAGCCCCAGCATTTT CASSLAQFNQPQHF
TRBJ2-5 NA NA TRBV6-1 TGTGCCCGTTGGCAGGTCGAAGAGACCCAGTACTTC CARWQVEETQYF
TRBJ1-2 NA NA TRBV4-1 TGCGCCAGCAGAGGTGGGAGGACCGCTAACTATGGCTACACCTTC CASRGGRTANYGYTF
TRBJ2-4 NA NA TRBV6-1 TGTGCCAGCAGTGAACGGGGATCAATGGCCAAAAACATTCAGTACTTC CASSERGSMAKNIQYF
TRBJ2-3 NA NA TRBV15 TGTGCCACCTGCCAGGAGGGACCGAGCACAGATACGCAGTATTTT CATCQEGPSTDTQYF
TRBJ2-5 TRBD2 NA TRBV18 TGTGCCAGCTCACCCAAGGCTAGCGGGGGCACCAACCAAGAGACCCAGTACTTC CASSPKASGGTNQETQYF
TRBJ2-7 NA NA TRBV21-1 TGTGCCAGCAGCAAGATTAGGACCTACGAGCAGTACTTC CASSKIRTYEQYF
TRBJ2-7 NA NA TRBV19 TGTGCCAGTAGTCTAGGACTCGGTTACGAGCAGTACTTC CASSLGLGYEQYF
TRBJ2-2 TRBD1 once TRBV7-2 TGTGCCAGCAGCTTAGTGGCAGGGGGAACCGGGGAGCTGTTTTTT CASSLVAGGTGELFF
TRBJ2-7 TRBD1 few TRBV15 TGTGCCACCAAGCTGACTCAGGGACAGTTCTACGAGCAGTACTTC CATKLTQGQFYEQYF
TRBJ1-5 TRBD1 large TRBV6-5 TGTGCCAGCAGTTTCGGACAGGGCAATCAGCCCCAGCATTTT CASSFGQGNQPQHF
TRBJ2-7 TRBD1 NA TRBV10-3 TGTGCCATCAGGGAACAGGGGTCGTCCTACGAGCAGTACTTC CAIREQGSSYEQYF